One T cell receptor (beta chain) is described in this entry. Its matching antigen is unknown. It was with a sample-barcoded 5' primer and a J-beta primer mix that a second PCR of roughly 7 to 11 cycles was run. One entry per CDR3 protein, called by TCRdb with MiXCR from the 5' RACE reads. The data contain 850,000 to 1,000,000 distinct CDR3 sequences, just over 50% of them seen just once; the ten biggest clones take up around a fifth. V lost 6 bases and J 4 bases, leaving 13 bases between the germline ends. Germline-derived CDR1 and CDR2 are MNHEY and SMNVEV (reference sequence). The CDR3 is 13 amino acids. These data belong to a study of blood T cells in healthy people across ages. Study-level results: Higher diversity, along with more naive CD4+ cells, distinguished long-lived donors from aged donors.

Sequencing used blood. The chain links TRBV27 to TRBJ2-7, with D tentatively TRBD1 or TRBD2 (5 bases each). The receptor was isolated from a woman in her sixties in good health. CDR3 nucleotides: TGTGCCAGCAGCTGGGACCCCCAATACGAGCAGTACTTC. Protein: CASSWDPQYEQYF.